This T cell receptor beta chain appears in the sequencing data of a study of a mutant IDH1 vaccine in newly diagnosed glioma. Study background: Eight vaccinations reached patients in weeks 1, 3, 5, 7, 11, 15, 19 and 23. Commencement of vaccination occurred 4-6 weeks following radiotherapy alone, or concurrently with temozolomide cycles. Prior therapy was radiotherapy, temozolomide, or both; most received both.

The germline CDR1 and CDR2 sequences are GTSNPN and SVGIG (reference sequence). V trimming: 2 bases; J trimming: 7 bases; junction bases outside the gene matches: 6. The CDR3 length is 14 residues. TCRdb's copy holds only in-frame clones and misses some; the assay was immunoSEQ multiplex PCR. The table records approximately 41,000 clones, roughly 76% of them present only once. Regarding time point: week 23, last vaccination. Every vaccine dose comprised 300 ug of mutant IDH1 20-mer peptide plus topical imiquimod. A remark on this clone: Its target is unknown.

The clonotype comes from a man aged 35-49 years with glioma. This material consisted of PBMCs, taken from a glioma patient whose treatment included an IDH1 peptide vaccine. The genes are TRBV30 and TRBJ1-5; 9 bases are a match to TRBD1. CDR3 protein: CAWSTGTGYQPQHF. As DNA, the CDR3 is TGTGCCTGGAGTACCGGGACAGGGTACCAGCCCCAGCATTTT.